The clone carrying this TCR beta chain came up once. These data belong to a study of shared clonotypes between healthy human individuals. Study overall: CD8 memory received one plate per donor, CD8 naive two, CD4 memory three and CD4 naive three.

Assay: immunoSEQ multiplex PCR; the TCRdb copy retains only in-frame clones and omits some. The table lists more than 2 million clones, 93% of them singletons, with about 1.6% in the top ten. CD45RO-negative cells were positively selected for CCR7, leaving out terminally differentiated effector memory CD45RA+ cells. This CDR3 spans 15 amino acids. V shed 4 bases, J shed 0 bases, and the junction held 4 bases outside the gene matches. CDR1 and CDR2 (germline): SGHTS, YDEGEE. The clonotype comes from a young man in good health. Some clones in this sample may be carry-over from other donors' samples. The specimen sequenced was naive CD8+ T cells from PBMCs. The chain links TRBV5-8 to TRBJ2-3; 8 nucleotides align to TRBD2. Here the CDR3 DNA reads TGTGCCAGCAGCCCCCGGGGGGGGAGCACAGATACGCAGTATTTT. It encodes CASSPRGGSTDTQYF.